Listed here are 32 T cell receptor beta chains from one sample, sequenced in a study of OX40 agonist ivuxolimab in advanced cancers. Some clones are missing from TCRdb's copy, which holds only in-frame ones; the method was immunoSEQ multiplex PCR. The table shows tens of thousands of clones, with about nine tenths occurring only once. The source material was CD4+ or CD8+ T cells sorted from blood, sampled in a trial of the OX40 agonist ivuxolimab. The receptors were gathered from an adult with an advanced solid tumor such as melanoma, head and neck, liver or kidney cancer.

CDR3 loop: CASSPLGNEQFF. The CDR3 DNA follows: TGTGCCAGCAGCCCTTTGGGGAATGAGCAGTTCTTC. The chain combines TRBV7-9 with TRBJ2-1; no firm D call. Trimming cost V 5 bases and J 7 bases, with 9 bases left between them. Germline V gives CDR1 SEHNR, CDR2 FQNEAQ (reference sequence). The CDR3 is made up of 12 amino acids.

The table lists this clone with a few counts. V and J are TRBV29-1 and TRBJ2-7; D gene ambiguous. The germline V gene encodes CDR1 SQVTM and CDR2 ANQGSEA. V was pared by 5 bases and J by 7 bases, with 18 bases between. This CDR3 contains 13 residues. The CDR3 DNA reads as TGCAGCGTTAACACTTTAGGAAATTTTGAGCAGTACTTC. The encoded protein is CSVNTLGNFEQYF.

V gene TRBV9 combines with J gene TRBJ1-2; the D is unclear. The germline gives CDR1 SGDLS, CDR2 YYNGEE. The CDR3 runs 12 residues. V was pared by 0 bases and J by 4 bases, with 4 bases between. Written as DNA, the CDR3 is TGTGCCAGCAGCGTAGCTTCCTATGGCTACACCTTC. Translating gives CASSVASYGYTF.

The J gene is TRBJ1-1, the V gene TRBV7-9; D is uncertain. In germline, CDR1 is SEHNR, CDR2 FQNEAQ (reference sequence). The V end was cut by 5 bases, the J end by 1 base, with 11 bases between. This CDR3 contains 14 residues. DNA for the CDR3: TGTGCCAGCAGCGCGAGGTTGGGGAACACTGAAGCTTTCTTT. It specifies CASSARLGNTEAFF.

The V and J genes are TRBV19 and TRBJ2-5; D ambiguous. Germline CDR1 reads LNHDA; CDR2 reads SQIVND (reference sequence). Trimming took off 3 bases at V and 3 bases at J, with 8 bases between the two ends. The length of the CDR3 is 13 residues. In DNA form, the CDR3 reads TGTGCCAGTAGTATTAGGCTGGAAGAGACCCAGTACTTC. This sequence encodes CASSIRLEETQYF.

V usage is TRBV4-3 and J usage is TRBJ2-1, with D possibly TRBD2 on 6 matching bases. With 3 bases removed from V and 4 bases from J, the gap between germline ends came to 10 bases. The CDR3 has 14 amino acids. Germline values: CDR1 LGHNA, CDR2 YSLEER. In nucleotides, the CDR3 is TGCGCCAGCAGCCACCATGGGGGGTACAATGAGCAGTTCTTC. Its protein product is CASSHHGGYNEQFF.

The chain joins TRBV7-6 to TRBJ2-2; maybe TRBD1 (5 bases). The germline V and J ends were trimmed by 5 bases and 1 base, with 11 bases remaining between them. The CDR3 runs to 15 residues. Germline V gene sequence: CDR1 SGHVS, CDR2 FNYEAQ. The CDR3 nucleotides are TGTGCCAGCAGCGGACCCGACAGGAACACCGGGGAGCTGTTTTTT. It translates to CASSGPDRNTGELFF.

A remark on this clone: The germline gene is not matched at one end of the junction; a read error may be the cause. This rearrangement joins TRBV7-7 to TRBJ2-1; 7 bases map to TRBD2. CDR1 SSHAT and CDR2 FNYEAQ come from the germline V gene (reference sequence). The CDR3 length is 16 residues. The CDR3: CASSLGPSGASNEQFF. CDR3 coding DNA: TGTGCTAGCAGCTTAGGTCCTAGCGGAGCAAGTAATGAGCAGTTCTTC.

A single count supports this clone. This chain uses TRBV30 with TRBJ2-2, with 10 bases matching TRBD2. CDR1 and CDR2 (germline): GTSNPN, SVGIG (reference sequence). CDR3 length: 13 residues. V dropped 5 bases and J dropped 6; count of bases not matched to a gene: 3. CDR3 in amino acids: CAWGTSAAGELFF. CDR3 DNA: TGTGCCTGGGGGACTAGCGCCGCCGGGGAGCTGTTTTTT.

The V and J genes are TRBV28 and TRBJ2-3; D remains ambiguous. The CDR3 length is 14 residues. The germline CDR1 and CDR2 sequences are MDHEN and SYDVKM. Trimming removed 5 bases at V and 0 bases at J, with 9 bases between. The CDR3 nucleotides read TGTGCCAGCAGTACCGTTTCTAGCACAGATACGCAGTATTTT. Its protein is CASSTVSSTDTQYF.

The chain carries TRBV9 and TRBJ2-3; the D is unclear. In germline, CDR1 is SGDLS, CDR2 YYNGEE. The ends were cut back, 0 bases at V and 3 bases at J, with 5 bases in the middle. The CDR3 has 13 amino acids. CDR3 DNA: TGTGCCAGCAGCGTAGAGTGGACAGATACGCAGTATTTT. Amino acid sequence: CASSVEWTDTQYF.

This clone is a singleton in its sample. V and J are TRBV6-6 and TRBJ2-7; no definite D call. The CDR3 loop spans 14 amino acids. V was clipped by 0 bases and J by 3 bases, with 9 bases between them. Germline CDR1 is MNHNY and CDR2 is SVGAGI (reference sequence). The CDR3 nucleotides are TGTGCCAGCAGTTACTCTACACAGTACTACGAGCAGTACTTC. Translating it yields CASSYSTQYYEQYF.

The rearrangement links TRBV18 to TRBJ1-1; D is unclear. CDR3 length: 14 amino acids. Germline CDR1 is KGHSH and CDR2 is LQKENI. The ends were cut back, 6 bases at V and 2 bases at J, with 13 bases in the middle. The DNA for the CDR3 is TGTGCCAGCTCCCTTACAAACACTAACACTGAAGCTTTCTTT. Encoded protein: CASSLTNTNTEAFF.

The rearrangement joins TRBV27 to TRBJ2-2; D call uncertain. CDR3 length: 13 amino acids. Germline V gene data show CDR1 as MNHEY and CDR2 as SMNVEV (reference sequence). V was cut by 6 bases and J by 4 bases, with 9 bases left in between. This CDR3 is CASRTLGTGELFF. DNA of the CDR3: TGTGCCAGCAGGACGCTCGGCACCGGGGAGCTGTTTTTT.

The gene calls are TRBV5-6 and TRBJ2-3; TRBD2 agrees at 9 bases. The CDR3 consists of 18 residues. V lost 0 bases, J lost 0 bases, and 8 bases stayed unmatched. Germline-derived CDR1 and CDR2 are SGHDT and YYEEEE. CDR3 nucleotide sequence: TGTGCCAGCAGCTTGGCCGTCATCCTAGCGGGGAGCACAGATACGCAGTATTTT. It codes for CASSLAVILAGSTDTQYF.

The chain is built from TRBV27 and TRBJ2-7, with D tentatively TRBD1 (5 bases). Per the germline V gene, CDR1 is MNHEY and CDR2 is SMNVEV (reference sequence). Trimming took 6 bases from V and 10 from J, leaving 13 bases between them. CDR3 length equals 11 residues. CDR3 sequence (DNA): TGTGCCAGCAGGACTGGCAGGGCACAGTACTTC. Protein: CASRTGRAQYF.

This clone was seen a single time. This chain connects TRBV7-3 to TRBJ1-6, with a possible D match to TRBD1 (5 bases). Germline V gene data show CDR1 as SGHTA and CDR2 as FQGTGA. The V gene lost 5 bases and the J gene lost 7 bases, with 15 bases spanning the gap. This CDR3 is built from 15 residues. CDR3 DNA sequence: TGTGCCAGCAGCACGCTGATAGGGACGAATTCACCCCTCCACTTT. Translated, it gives CASSTLIGTNSPLHF. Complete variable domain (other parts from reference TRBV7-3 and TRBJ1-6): GAGVSQTPSNKVTEKGKYVELRCDPISGHTALYWYRQSLGQGPEFLIYFQGTGAADDSGLPNDRFFAVRPEGSVSTLKIQRTERGDSAVYLCASSTLIGTNSPLHFGNGTRLTVT.

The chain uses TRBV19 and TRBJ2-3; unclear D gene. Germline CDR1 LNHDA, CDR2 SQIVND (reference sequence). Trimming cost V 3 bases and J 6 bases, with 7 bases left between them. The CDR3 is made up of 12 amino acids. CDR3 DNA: TGTGCCAGTAGTATGGCCGGGGATACGCAGTATTTT. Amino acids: CASSMAGDTQYF.

CDR3 in amino acids: CASSLSKGEWTSPLHF. Written as DNA, the CDR3 is TGTGCCAGCAGTTTATCGAAGGGGGAATGGACCTCACCCCTCCACTTT. The chain recombines TRBV27 with TRBJ1-6; maybe TRBD1 (6 bases). The CDR3 runs to 16 residues. Between the trimmed V and J ends, which lost 0 bases and 10 bases, there was a span of 16 bases. CDR1 is MNHEY, CDR2 SMNVEV, per germline (reference sequence).

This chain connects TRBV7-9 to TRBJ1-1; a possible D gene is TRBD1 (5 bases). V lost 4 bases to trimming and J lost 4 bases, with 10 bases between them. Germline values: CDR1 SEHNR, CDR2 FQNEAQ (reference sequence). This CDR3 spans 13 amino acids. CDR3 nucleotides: TGTGCCAGCAGCTCCTCAGGGATCACTGAAGCTTTCTTT. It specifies CASSSSGITEAFF. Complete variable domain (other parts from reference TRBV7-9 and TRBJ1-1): DTGVSQNPRHKITKRGQNVTFRCDPISEHNRLYWYRQTLGQGPEFLTYFQNEAQLEKSRLLSDRFSAERPKGSFSTLEIQRTEQGDSAMYLCASSSSGITEAFFGQGTRLTVV.

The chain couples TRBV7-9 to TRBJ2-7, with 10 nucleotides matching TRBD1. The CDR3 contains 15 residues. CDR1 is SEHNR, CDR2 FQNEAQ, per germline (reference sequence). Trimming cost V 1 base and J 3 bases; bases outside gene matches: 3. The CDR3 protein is CASSLGQGAGYEQYF. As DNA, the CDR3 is TGTGCCAGCAGCTTAGGACAGGGGGCGGGCTACGAGCAGTACTTC.

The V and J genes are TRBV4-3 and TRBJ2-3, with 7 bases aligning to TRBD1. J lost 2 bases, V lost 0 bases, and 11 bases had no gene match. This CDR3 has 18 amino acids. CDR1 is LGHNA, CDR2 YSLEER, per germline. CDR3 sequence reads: CASSQETAGTAVTDTQYF. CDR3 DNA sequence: TGCGCCAGCAGCCAAGAAACGGCCGGGACAGCGGTCACAGATACGCAGTATTTT.

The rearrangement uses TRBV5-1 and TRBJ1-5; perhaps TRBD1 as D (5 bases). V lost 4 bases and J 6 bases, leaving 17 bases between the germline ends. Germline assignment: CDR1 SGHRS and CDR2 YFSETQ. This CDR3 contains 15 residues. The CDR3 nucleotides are TGCGCCAGCAGCCCCGTTGCGGGGCCGGGTCAGCCCCAGCATTTT. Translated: CASSPVAGPGQPQHF. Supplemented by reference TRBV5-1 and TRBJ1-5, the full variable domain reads KAGVTQTPRYLIKTRGQQVTLSCSPISGHRSVSWYQQTPGQGLQFLFEYFSETQRNKGNFPGRFSGRQFSNSRSEMNVSTLELGDSALYLCASSPVAGPGQPQHFGDGTRLSIL.

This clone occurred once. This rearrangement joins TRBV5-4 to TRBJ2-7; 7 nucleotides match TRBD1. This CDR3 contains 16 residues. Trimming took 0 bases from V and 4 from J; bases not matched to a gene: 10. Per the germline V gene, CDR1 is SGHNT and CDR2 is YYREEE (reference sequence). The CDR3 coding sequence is TGTGCCAGCAGCTTGGAGGCCGGGACAGCTATTTACGAGCAGTACTTC. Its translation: CASSLEAGTAIYEQYF. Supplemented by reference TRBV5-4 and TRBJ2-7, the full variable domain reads ETGVTQSPTHLIKTRGQQVTLRCSSQSGHNTVSWYQQALGQGPQFIFQYYREEENGRGNFPPRFSGLQFPNYSSELNVNALELDDSALYLCASSLEAGTAIYEQYFGPGTRLTVT.

The CDR3 sequence is CASSSGDNSYEQYF. DNA for the CDR3: TGTGCCAGCAGCTCTGGGGACAACTCCTACGAGCAGTACTTC. The genes are TRBV7-6 and TRBJ2-7, with D perhaps TRBD1 (6 bases). The CDR3 consists of 14 residues. With 4 bases removed from V and 0 bases from J, the gap between germline ends came to 10 bases. Looked up from germline, CDR1 is SGHVS and CDR2 is FNYEAQ. Drawing the rest from reference TRBV7-6 and TRBJ2-7, the complete variable domain is GAGVSQSPRYKVTKRGQDVALRCDPISGHVSLYWYRQALGQGPEFLTYFNYEAQQDKSGLPNDRFSAERPEGSISTLTIQRTEQRDSAMYRCASSSGDNSYEQYFGPGTRLTVT.

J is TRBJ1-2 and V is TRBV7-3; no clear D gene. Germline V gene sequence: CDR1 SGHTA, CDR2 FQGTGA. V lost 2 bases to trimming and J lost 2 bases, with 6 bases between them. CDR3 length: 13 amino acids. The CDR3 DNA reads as TGTGCCAGCAGCTTAGGGCAGAACTATGGCTACACCTTC. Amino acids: CASSLGQNYGYTF.

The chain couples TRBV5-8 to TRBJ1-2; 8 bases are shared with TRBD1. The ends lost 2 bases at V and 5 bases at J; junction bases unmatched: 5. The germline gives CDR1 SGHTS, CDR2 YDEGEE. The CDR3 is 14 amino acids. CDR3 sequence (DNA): TGTGCCAGCAGCTTAGGCAGGGGGCTTTATGGCTACACCTTC. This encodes CASSLGRGLYGYTF.

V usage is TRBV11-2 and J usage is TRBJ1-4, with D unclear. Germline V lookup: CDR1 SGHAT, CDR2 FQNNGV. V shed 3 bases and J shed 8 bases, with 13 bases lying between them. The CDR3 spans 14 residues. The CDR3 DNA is TGTGCCAGCAGCTTGGACGGGAACAGAGAAAAACTGTTTTTT. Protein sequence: CASSLDGNREKLFF. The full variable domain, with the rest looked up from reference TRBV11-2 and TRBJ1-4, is EAGVAQSPRYKIIEKRQSVAFWCNPISGHATLYWYQQILGQGPKLLIQFQNNGVVDDSQLPKDRFSAERLKGVDSTLKIQPAKLEDSAVYLCASSLDGNREKLFFGSGTQLSVL.

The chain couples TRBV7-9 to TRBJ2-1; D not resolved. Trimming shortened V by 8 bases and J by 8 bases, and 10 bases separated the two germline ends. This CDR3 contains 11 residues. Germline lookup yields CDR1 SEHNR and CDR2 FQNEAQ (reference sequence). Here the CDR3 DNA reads TGTGCCAGCGGTCCTGAGGATGAGCAGTTCTTC. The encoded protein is CASGPEDEQFF.

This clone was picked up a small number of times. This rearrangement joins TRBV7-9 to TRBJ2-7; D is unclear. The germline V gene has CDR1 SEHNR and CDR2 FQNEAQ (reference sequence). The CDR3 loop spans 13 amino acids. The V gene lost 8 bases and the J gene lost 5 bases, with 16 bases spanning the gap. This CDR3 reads CASLHPNTDEQYF. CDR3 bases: TGTGCCAGCCTCCACCCAAACACGGACGAGCAGTACTTC.

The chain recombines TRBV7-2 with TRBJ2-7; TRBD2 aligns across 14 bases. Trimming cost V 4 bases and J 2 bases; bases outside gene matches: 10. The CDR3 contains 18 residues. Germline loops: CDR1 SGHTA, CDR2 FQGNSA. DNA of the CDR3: TGTGCCAGCAGCTCCCCAGGACTAGCGGGAGGCTCCCCCTACGAGCAGTACTTC. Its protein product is CASSSPGLAGGSPYEQYF.

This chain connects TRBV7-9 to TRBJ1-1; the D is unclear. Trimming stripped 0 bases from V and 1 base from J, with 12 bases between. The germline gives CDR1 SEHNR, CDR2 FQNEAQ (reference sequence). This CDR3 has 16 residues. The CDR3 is CASSLAPLDPNTEAFF. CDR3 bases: TGTGCCAGCAGCTTAGCCCCTTTAGACCCGAACACTGAAGCTTTCTTT.